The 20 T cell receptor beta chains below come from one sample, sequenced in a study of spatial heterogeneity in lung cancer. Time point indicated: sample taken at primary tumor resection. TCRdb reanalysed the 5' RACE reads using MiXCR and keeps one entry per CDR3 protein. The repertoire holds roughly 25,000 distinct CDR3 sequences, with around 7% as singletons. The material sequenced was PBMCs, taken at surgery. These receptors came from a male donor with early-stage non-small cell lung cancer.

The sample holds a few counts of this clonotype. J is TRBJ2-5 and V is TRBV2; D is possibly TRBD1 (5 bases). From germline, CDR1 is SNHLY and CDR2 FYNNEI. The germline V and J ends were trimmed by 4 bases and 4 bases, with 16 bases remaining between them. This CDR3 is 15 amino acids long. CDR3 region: CASSVRNQGSETQYF. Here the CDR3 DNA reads TGTGCCAGCAGTGTAAGGAATCAGGGTTCAGAGACCCAGTACTTC. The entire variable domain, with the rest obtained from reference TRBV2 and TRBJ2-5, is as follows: EPEVTQTPSHQVTQMGQEVILRCVPISNHLYFYWYRQILGQKVEFLVSFYNNEISEKSEIFDDQFSVERPDGSNFTLKIRSTKLEDSAMYFCASSVRNQGSETQYFGPGTRLLVL.

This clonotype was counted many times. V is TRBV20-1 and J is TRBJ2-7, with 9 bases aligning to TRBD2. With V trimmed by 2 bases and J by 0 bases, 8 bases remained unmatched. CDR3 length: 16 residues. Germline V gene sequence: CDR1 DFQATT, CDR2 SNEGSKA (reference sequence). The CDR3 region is CSARKGSAGGSYEQYF. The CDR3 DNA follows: TGCAGTGCTAGAAAGGGATCAGCGGGAGGCTCCTACGAGCAGTACTTC.

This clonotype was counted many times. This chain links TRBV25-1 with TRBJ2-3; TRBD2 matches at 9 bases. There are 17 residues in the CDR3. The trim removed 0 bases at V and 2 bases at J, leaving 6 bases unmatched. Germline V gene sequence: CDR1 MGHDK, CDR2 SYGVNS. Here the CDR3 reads CASSEYALAGVTDTQYF. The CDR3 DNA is TGTGCCAGCAGTGAATATGCCTTAGCGGGAGTCACAGATACGCAGTATTTT.

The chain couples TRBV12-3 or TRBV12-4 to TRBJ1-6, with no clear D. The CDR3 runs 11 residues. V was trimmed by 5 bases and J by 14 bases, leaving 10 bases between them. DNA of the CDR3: TGTGCCAGCAGTCTCTTGGAGACCCTCCACTTT. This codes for CASSLLETLHF.

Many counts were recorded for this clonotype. CDR3 region: CASTSTPGTGVFPLHF. CDR3 nucleotides: TGTGCCAGCACTTCAACGCCCGGGACAGGGGTTTTTCCCCTCCACTTT. The chain employs TRBV6-5 and TRBJ1-6; 10 bases agree with TRBD1. From germline, CDR1 is MNHEY and CDR2 SVGAGI. Germline trimming cut 7 bases from V and 13 bases from J; bases unmatched to any gene: 16. There are 16 residues in the CDR3.

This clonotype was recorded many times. The CDR3 loop is CASSSPSYMGPYGYTF. CDR3 sequence (DNA): TGTGCCAGCAGTTCCCCTTCCTATATGGGACCTTATGGCTACACCTTC. The chain joins TRBV12-3 or TRBV12-4 to TRBJ1-2, with a tentative D call TRBD1 (5 bases). The CDR3 spans 16 residues. V gave up 4 bases and J gave up 5 bases, with 20 bases separating them.

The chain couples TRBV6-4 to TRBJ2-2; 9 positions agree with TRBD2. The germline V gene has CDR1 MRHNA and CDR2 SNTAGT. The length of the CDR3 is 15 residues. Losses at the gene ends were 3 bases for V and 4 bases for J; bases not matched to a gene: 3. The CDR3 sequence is CASSEETSGTGELFF. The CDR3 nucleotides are TGTGCCAGCAGTGAAGAGACTAGCGGCACCGGGGAGCTGTTTTTT.

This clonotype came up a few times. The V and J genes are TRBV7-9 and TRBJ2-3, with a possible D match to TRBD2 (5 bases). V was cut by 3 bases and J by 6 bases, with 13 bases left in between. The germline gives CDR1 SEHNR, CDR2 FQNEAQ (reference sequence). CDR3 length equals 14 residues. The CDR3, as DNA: TGTGCCAGCAGCTTTTCGGGCCGCGGGGATACGCAGTATTTT. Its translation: CASSFSGRGDTQYF.

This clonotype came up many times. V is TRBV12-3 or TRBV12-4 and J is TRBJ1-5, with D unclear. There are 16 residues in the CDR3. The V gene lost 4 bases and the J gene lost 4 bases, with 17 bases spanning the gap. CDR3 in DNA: TGTGCCAGCAGTTCTAGCGGCAAGCCGAGGAATCAGCCCCAGCATTTT. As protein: CASSSSGKPRNQPQHF.

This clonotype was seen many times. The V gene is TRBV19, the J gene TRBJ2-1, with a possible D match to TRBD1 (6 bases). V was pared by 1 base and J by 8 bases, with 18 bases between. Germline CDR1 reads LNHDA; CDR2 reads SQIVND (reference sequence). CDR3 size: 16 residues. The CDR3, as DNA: TGTGCCAGTAGTATAGGTACAGGGCAGATTGAGGATGAGCAGTTCTTC. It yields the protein CASSIGTGQIEDEQFF.

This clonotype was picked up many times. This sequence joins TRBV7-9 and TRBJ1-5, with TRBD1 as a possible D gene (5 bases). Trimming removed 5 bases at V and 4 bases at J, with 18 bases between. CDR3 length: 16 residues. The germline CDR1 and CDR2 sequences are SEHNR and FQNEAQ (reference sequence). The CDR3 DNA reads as TGTGCCAGCAGCCTGGACACCCTGGGGGGGAATCAGCCCCAGCATTTT. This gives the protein CASSLDTLGGNQPQHF.

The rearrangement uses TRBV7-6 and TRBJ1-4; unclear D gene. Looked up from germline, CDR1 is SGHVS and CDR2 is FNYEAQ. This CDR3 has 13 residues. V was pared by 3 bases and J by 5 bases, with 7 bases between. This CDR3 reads CASSLVTNEKLFF. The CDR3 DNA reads TGTGCCAGCAGCTTGGTGACAAATGAAAAACTGTTTTTT.

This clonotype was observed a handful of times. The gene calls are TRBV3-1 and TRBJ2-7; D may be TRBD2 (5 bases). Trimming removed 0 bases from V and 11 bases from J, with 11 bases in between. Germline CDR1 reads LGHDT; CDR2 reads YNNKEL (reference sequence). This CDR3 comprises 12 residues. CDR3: CASSQDTRTEYF. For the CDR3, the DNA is TGTGCCAGCAGCCAAGATACCCGGACTGAGTACTTC.

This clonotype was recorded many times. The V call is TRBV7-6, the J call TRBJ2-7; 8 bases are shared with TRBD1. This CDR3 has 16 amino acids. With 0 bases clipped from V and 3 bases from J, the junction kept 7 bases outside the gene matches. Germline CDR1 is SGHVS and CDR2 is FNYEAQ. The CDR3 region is CASSLALRDRRYEQYV. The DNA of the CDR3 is TGTGCCAGCAGCTTAGCTCTTAGGGACAGGCGCTACGAGCAGTACGTC.

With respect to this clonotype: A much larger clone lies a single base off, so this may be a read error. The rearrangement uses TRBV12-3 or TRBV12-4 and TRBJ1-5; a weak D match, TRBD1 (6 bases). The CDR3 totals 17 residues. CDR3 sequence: CASSLRNSGGGNQPQHF. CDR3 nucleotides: TGTGCCAGTAGTTTGAGGAACTCGGGGGGCGGCAATCAGCCCCAGCATTTT.

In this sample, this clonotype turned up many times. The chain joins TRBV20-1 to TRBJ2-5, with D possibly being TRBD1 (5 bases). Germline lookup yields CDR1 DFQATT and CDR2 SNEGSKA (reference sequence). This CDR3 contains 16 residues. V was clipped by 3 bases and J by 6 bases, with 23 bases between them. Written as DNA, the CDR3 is TGCAGTGCTAGGCGCCTAGGGGCTCCAGACGTGCAGACCCAGTACTTC. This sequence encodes CSARRLGAPDVQTQYF.

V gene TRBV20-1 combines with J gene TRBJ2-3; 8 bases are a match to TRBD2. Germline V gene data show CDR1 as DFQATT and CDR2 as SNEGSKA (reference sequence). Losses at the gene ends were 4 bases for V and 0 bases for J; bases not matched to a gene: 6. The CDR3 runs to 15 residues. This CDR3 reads CSATLAASSTDTQYF. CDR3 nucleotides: TGCAGTGCTACACTAGCGGCCTCTAGCACAGATACGCAGTATTTT.

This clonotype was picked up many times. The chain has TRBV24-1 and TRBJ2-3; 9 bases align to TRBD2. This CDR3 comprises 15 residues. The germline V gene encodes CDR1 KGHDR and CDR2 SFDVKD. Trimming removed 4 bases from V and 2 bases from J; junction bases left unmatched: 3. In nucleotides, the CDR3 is TGTGCCACCAGTGACCGGACTAGCGTCACAGATACGCAGTATTTT. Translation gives CATSDRTSVTDTQYF.

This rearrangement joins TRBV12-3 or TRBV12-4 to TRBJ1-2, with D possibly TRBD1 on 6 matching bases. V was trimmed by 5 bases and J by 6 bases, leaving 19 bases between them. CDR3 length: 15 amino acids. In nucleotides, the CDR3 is TGTGCCAGCAGTCCCAACCAGGACAGAGTCCATGGCTACACCTTC. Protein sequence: CASSPNQDRVHGYTF.

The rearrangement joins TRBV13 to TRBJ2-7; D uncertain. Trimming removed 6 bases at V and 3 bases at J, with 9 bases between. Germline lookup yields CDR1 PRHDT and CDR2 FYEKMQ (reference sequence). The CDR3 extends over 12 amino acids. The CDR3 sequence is CASSSLGYEQYF. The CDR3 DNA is TGTGCCAGCAGTTCATTAGGCTACGAGCAGTACTTC.